This T cell receptor beta chain was found in a study of blood T cell repertoires in COVID-19. Study-wide context: Collection of acute and convalescent COVID-19 samples took place in the United States, Italy and Spain. PBMCs, B-cell-depleted T cells, or T cells provided the cDNA or gDNA that made up the material.

Per the study methods: Scientists estimated how many nucleated cells there were by amplifying reference gene primers. The assay was immunoSEQ multiplex PCR, and TCRdb's table has in-frame clones only and misses some. The DNA was the basis for D and trimming; V, J and clone size are from that table. This table holds under 200,000 clones, approximately 83% found once. In germline, CDR1 is WNHNN, CDR2 SYGVQD (reference sequence). V lost 5 bases, J lost 4 bases, and 7 bases stayed unmatched. The CDR3 consists of 14 residues. This clonotype was obtained from a human donor in a cohort sampled during active COVID-19. J is TRBJ1-1 and V is TRBV10-1; 7 bases align to TRBD1. The specimen sequenced was peripheral blood. This CDR3 is CASSLTGIGTEAFF. The CDR3 DNA reads as TGCGCCAGCAGTTTGACAGGGATTGGCACTGAAGCTTTCTTT.